The clone carrying this T cell receptor (beta chain) was counted only a few times. Its antigen remains unidentified. These data are taken from a study of CD8+ T cells in alopecia areata. Study-wide results and caveats: Across lesional scalp, and particularly alopecia totalis/universalis, clonality surpassed that of normal scalp.

The investigators collected lesional scalp punch biopsies and peripheral blood from alopecia areata patients. The CDR3 loop spans 17 amino acids. Trimming at V came to 5 bases and at J to 0 bases, leaving 9 bases not matched to a gene. Germline V gives CDR1 SGHTA, CDR2 FQGNSA. RNA was isolated and reverse transcribed to cDNA, the sequencing template. The table came from immunoSEQ multiplex PCR; TCRdb's copy has only in-frame clones and leaves some out. Of around 5,400 clones in the sample, around 60% were seen once. The V gene is TRBV7-2, the J gene TRBJ1-5; 8 bases are a match to TRBD1. Sequences were obtained from skin. The sequence derives from a human donor with alopecia areata. CDR3 loop: CASSQRQGIYSNQPQHF. CDR3 sequence (DNA): TGTGCCAGCAGCCAACGACAGGGGATCTATAGCAATCAGCCCCAGCATTTT.